This TCR beta chain derives from a study of blood T cell repertoires in COVID-19. Study-level information: The analysed material was cDNA or gDNA that came from T cells, B-cell-depleted T cells, or PBMCs.

Method: immunoSEQ multiplex PCR; TCRdb's copy keeps in-frame clones and lacks some. Among roughly 200,000 clones listed, around nine tenths were seen once. Clinical history reported by participants formed the basis on which cohorts were assigned. This CDR3 has 17 amino acids. Germline loops: CDR1 SGHRS, CDR2 YFSETQ. Germline trimming cut 4 bases from V and 1 base from J; bases unmatched to any gene: 10. The chain has TRBV5-1 and TRBJ1-2; 10 positions match TRBD1. This clonotype was sampled from a woman between 25 and 40 years old who had been exposed to COVID-19. Sequencing was done on a sample of PBMCs or T cells enriched from blood (not recorded which). CDR3 sequence: CASSPRDRGTFNYGYTF. The DNA for the CDR3 is TGCGCCAGCAGCCCCCGGGACAGGGGAACCTTTAACTATGGCTACACCTTC.